A single T cell receptor (beta chain) is shown here with its context. Its specificity is unknown. The sample belongs to a study of T-cell memory formation after mild COVID-19. Overall study results and limits: Contracting clones from day 15 to 85 showed balanced CD4/CD8; later expanders favored CD4+. Memory sampled before infection contained some responding clones, suggesting cross-reactive memory joined.

Germline-derived CDR1 and CDR2 are SGHRS and YFSETQ. V was pared by 6 bases and J by 4 bases, with 13 bases between. CDR3 length equals 14 residues. TCR alpha and TCR beta cDNA libraries carrying sample barcodes and UMIs came from 5'RACE with constant-segment primers. TCRdb analysed the 5' RACE reads with MiXCR anew, one entry per CDR3 protein. The repertoire includes 85,000 to 130,000 distinct CDR3 sequences, roughly 10% of them detected once, and roughly two fifths sits in the top ten. The sequence was collected from a man between 18 and 29 years old who had mild COVID-19 (a few samples of this study predate the infection). Cell type and time point are not known. Sequencing used PBMCs or a T cell subset sorted from them (not recorded which). This sequence joins TRBV5-1 and TRBJ2-2; D is unresolved. The CDR3 here is CASKPGASTGELFF. Written as DNA, the CDR3 is TGCGCCAGCAAACCGGGTGCGTCCACCGGGGAGCTGTTTTTT.